This TCR beta chain came from a study of shared clonotypes between healthy human individuals. About the research overall: Each donor had three CD4 naive, three CD4 memory, two CD8 naive and one CD8 memory plate.

Donors were Caucasian adults residing in Nashville, Tennessee, USA. Division of CD4+ cells produced a CD45RA+ naive subset and a CD45RA-negative memory subset. Regarding the study as a whole: Genetic and exposure-history diversity was limited by the small donor number.

Clones were sequenced by immunoSEQ multiplex PCR, and TCRdb holds only the in-frame ones, with some missing. The profile shows over a million clones, approximately 98% of them singletons. As concerns this clone: Antigen specificity is unknown.

The CDR3 contains 14 residues. Germline V gene sequence: CDR1 KGHSH, CDR2 LQKENI. Trimming shortened V by 3 bases and J by 3 bases, and 11 bases separated the two germline ends. Specimen: naive CD4+ T cells sorted from blood. As for subset: CD45RA+ positively selected. The chain recombines TRBV18 with TRBJ2-5; D gene ambiguous. The clonotype originates from a man aged 25-40 years in good health. The CDR3 sequence: CASSPQRAKETQYF. The CDR3, as DNA: TGTGCCAGCTCACCGCAACGGGCAAAAGAGACCCAGTACTTC.